Sequencing of this TCR beta chain was carried out in a study of T-cell reconstitution after alpha-beta-depleted transplantation in children listed by TCRdb under 2016. About the investigation overall: Using TCR repertoire profiling, the study followed T-cell immune reconstitution in a quantitative way in children after TCRalphabeta/CD19-depleted allogeneic hematopoietic cell transplantation.

The germline V gene encodes CDR1 SGHRS and CDR2 YFSETQ. The CDR3 covers 16 residues, taking in both the cysteine and the phenylalanine. Just CDR3 DNA is preserved here, 48 bases in frame from base 1. Deletion took 0 bases off V and 2 bases off J, with a span of 12 bases between the germline ends. This clonotype was counted a few times. Its specific antigen is unknown. No base-level quality is on record; no much larger clone is a single base apart. Receptor amplification or capture employed PCR. For sequencing, an Illumina HiSeq 2500 was employed. To normalize quantification of the TCRbeta repertoire, the TCR libraries were built with molecular barcoding that relied on unique molecular identifiers. TCRdb reanalyzed the raw reads on its own, using fastp at Q25 for trimming and MiXCR for clone calling, and kept in-frame beta chains. Duplicate CDR3 protein sequences are folded into a single record with the most common DNA and genes. A total of hundreds of thousands of distinct CDR3 sequences appear in this sample, 10% to 15% of them only once. The ten largest clones capture over 3.5% of the sample.

The sequences come from PBMCs, collected from the stem cell graft. The clonotype was recovered from a human donor who donated a stem cell graft to a child with Fanconi anemia. The V and J segments used are TRBV5-1 and TRBJ2-1, and possibly TRBD2, on 6 matching bases. The CDR3 sequence is CASSLVGDSTYNEQFF. In nucleotides, the sequence is TGCGCCAGCAGCTTGGTCGGGGACTCCACCTACAATGAGCAGTTCTTC.